The 14 T cell receptor beta chains presented below share a single source sample, sequenced in a study of cytotoxic CD8 clonotypes in ibrutinib-treated CLL. Method: immunoSEQ multiplex PCR; TCRdb's copy keeps in-frame clones and lacks some. The table shows some 130,000 clones, with around 80% occurring only once. The specimen comprised PBMCs, sampled after 24 months of ibrutinib treatment. These receptors were collected from a human donor with chronic lymphocytic leukemia.

The rearrangement links TRBV28 to TRBJ2-5, with D perhaps matching TRBD2 (6 bases). Trimming removed 7 bases at V and 4 bases at J, with 16 bases between. The CDR3 is made up of 14 amino acids. In germline, CDR1 is MDHEN, CDR2 SYDVKM. The CDR3 DNA reads as TGTGCCAGCACTCAATTGGGGGGAGGAGAGACCCAGTACTTC. Translating gives CASTQLGGGETQYF.

As concerns this clone: One junction end does not reproduce the germline sequence, and a read error may be involved. The CDR3 region is CASIPSGGNEKLFF. Here the CDR3 DNA reads TGTGCGAGCATCCCGAGTGGGGGCAATGAAAAACTGTTTTTT. The chain has TRBV28 and TRBJ1-4; perhaps TRBD1 as D (6 bases). Per the germline V gene, CDR1 is MDHEN and CDR2 is SYDVKM. The CDR3 runs 14 residues.

This sequence joins TRBV27 and TRBJ1-1; D remains unclear. From germline, CDR1 is MNHEY and CDR2 SMNVEV (reference sequence). The CDR3 sequence is 13 residues long. V was trimmed by 6 bases and J by 0 bases, leaving 8 bases between them. The CDR3 DNA reads TGTGCCAGCAGCCGGGTGATGAACACTGAAGCTTTCTTT. Amino acid sequence: CASSRVMNTEAFF.

The V call is TRBV11-2, the J call TRBJ1-4, with D hard to call. Looked up from germline, CDR1 is SGHAT and CDR2 is FQNNGV. CDR3 length equals 14 residues. The V and J ends lost 2 bases and 0 bases respectively, with 4 bases between them. The CDR3 protein is CASSLFATNEKLFF. CDR3 sequence (DNA): TGTGCCAGCAGCTTATTCGCAACTAATGAAAAACTGTTTTTT.

The chain joins TRBV18 to TRBJ2-1, with 8 bases lining up with TRBD2. The V and J ends lost 1 base and 5 bases, in that order; junction bases with no gene match: 7. The CDR3 is 16 amino acids. Per germline, CDR1 KGHSH and CDR2 LQKENI. Written as DNA, the CDR3 is TGTGCCAGCTCACCACGGCAAAGCGGGGGAGACAATGAGCAGTTCTTC. Translated, it gives CASSPRQSGGDNEQFF.

This chain links TRBV5-4 with TRBJ2-7; possible D gene TRBD2, 5 bases. Germline CDR1 SGHNT, CDR2 YYREEE (reference sequence). CDR3 length: 15 residues. V lost 6 bases and J lost 2, with 18 bases in between. This chain's CDR3 is CASTWSRRDTYEQYF. The CDR3 DNA sequence: TGTGCCAGCACCTGGAGTCGACGGGATACCTACGAGCAGTACTTC.

The chain carries TRBV11-2 and TRBJ1-2; D is unclear. This CDR3 is built from 12 residues. Germline CDR1 SGHAT, CDR2 FQNNGV. V lost 0 bases and J 5 bases, leaving 4 bases between the germline ends. CDR3 amino acids: CASSLDLYGYTF. CDR3 bases: TGTGCCAGCAGCTTAGACCTTTATGGCTACACCTTC.

The rearrangement links TRBV7-2 to TRBJ2-7; D is possibly TRBD1 (5 bases). Germline V gene lookup returns CDR1 SGHTA and CDR2 FQGNSA. This CDR3 has 14 residues. V was cut by 4 bases and J by 3 bases, with 13 bases left in between. In nucleotides, the CDR3 is TGTGCCAGCAGCTCTCGGCCAGGGTACTACGAGCAGTACTTC. Translating gives CASSSRPGYYEQYF.

This clone was recorded once. This chain connects TRBV2 to TRBJ1-4; D is undetermined. Looked up from germline, CDR1 is SNHLY and CDR2 is FYNNEI. CDR3 size: 15 residues. The V end lost 1 base, the J end lost 0 bases, and 6 bases lay between the germline ends. The CDR3 bases are TGTGCCAGCAGTGAAGGCATTACAACTAATGAAAAACTGTTTTTT. Amino acids: CASSEGITTNEKLFF.

V and J are TRBV7-6 and TRBJ2-2, with 7 bases identical to TRBD1. The CDR3 has 14 amino acids. V lost 5 bases to trimming and J lost 6 bases; unmatched junction nucleotides: 6. Germline values: CDR1 SGHVS, CDR2 FNYEAQ. CDR3 coding DNA: TGTGCCAGCAGCCCACAGGGGATGGCCGGGGAGCTGTTTTTT. As protein: CASSPQGMAGELFF.

This sequence joins TRBV27 and TRBJ2-6; D not certain. V was shortened by 10 bases and J by 2 bases, with 6 bases between the two germline ends. Germline V CDR1 and CDR2: MNHEY, SMNVEV (reference sequence). The CDR3 sequence is 12 residues long. Written as DNA, the CDR3 is TGTGCCACCCGGACTGGGGCCAACGTCCTGACTTTC. Its translation: CATRTGANVLTF. Complete variable domain (other parts from reference TRBV27 and TRBJ2-6): EAQVTQNPRYLITVTGKKLTVTCSQNMNHEYMSWYRQDPGLGLRQIYYSMNVEVTDKGDVPEGYKVSRKEKRNFPLILESPSPNQTSLYFCATRTGANVLTFGAGSRLTVL.

This clone qualifies as medium-sized (0.01 to 0.1%). J is TRBJ1-2 and V is TRBV10-3; unclear D gene. Between the trimmed V and J ends, which lost 8 bases and 4 bases, there was a span of 17 bases. Looked up from germline, CDR1 is ENHRY and CDR2 is SYGVKD. The CDR3 covers 14 residues. CDR3 coding DNA: TGTGCCATCTCCCAGACAAAGCTTATCTATGGCTACACCTTC. Its protein is CAISQTKLIYGYTF.

This chain joins TRBV5-4 and TRBJ2-5, with 15 bases lining up with TRBD2. The germline gives CDR1 SGHNT, CDR2 YYREEE (reference sequence). The junction had 9 bases not matched to a gene; V was cut back by 4 bases and J by 5 bases. This CDR3 has 17 residues. CDR3 sequence: CASSKRTSGGAGETQYF. The CDR3 DNA is TGTGCCAGCAGCAAAAGGACTAGCGGGGGGGCCGGTGAGACCCAGTACTTC.

In its sample, this clone was seen once. The chain links TRBV4-2 to TRBJ1-1; 9 positions agree with TRBD1. The germline CDR1 and CDR2 sequences are LGHNA and YNFKEQ. CDR3 length: 13 amino acids. Unmatched junction bases numbered 1, after V lost 4 bases and J lost 4 bases. CDR3 nucleotide sequence: TGTGCCAGCAGCCTGACAGGGGGCACTGAAGCTTTCTTT. It translates to CASSLTGGTEAFF.